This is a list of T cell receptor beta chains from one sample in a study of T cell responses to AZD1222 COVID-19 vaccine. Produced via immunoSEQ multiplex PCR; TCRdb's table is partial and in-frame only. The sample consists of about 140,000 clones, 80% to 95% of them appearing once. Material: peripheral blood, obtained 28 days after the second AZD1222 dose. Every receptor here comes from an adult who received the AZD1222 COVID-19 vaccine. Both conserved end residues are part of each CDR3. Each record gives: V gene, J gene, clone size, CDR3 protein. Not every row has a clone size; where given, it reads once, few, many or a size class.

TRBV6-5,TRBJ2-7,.,CASCRDSSYEQYF
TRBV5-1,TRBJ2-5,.,CASSNLGTNQETQYF
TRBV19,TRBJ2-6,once,CATTPGGGVAGANVLTF
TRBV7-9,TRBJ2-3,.,CASSLVRSTDTQYF
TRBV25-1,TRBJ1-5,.,CASSDTDNQPQHF
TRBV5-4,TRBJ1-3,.,CASSYSTGGNTIYF
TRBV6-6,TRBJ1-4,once,CASSYSQGPHNEKLFF
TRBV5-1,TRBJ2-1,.,CASSRGHNNEQFF
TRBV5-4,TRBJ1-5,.,CASSLGGAQPQHF
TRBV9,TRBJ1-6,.,CASSVEGGASPLHF
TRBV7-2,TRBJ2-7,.,CASSKGLAGGKYEQYF
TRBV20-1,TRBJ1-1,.,CSASWGTEAFF
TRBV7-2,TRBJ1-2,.,CASSLQYTVMSYGYTF
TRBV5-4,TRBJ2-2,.,CASSLVTGGGWGELFF
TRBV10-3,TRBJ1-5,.,CAISVDRENKPQHF